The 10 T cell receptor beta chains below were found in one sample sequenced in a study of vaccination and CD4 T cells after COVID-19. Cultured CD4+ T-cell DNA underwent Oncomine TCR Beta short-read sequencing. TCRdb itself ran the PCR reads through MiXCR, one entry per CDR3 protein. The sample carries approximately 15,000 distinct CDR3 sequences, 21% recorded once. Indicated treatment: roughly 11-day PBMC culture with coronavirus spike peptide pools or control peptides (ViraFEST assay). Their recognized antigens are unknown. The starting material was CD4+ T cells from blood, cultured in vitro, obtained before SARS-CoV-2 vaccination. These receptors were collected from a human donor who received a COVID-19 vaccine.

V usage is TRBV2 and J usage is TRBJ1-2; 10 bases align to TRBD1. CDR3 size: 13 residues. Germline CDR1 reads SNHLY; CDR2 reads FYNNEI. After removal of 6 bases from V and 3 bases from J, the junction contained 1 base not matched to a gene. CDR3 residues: CASRGQGHYGYTF. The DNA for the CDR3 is TGTGCCAGCAGGGGACAGGGGCACTATGGCTACACCTTC.

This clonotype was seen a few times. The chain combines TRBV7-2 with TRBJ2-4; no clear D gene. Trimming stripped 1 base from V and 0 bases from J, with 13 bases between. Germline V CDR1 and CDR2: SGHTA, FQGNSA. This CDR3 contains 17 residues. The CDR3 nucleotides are TGTGCCAGCAGCTTAGTCAAGAAACAGTTAGCCAAAAACATTCAGTACTTC. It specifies CASSLVKKQLAKNIQYF.

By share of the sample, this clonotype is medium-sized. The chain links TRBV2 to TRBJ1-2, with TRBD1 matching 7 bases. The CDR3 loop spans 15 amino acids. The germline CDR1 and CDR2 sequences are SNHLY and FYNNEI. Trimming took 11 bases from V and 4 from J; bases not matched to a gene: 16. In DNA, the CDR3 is TGTGCCGGTACAGAGTACAGGGGAGCGAGCTATGGCTACACCTTC. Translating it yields CAGTEYRGASYGYTF.

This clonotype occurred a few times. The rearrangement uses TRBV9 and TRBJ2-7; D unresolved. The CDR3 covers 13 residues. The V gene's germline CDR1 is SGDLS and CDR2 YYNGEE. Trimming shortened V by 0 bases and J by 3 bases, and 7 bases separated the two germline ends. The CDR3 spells CASSVAPNYEQYF. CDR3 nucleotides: TGTGCCAGCAGCGTAGCACCGAACTACGAGCAGTACTTC.

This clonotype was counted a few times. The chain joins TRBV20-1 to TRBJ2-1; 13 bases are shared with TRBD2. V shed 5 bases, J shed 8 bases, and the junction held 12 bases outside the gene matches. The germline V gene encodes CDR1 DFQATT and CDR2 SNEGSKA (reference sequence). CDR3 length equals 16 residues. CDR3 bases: TGCAGTGCTCAACGGAGGAGACTAGCGGGGGGAGATGAGCAGTTCTTC. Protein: CSAQRRRLAGGDEQFF.

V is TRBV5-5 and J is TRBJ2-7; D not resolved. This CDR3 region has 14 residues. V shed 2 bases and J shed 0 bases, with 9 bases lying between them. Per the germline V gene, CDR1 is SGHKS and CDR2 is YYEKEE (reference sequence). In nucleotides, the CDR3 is TGTGCCAGCAGCTTCCGTATTCCCTCCTACGAGCAGTACTTC. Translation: CASSFRIPSYEQYF.

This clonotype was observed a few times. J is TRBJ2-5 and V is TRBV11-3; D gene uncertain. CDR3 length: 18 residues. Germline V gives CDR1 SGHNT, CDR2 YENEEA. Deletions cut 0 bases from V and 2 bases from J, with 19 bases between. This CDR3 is CASSLDWATPTTQETQYF. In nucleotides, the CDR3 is TGTGCCAGCAGCTTAGATTGGGCGACTCCAACAACACAAGAGACCCAGTACTTC. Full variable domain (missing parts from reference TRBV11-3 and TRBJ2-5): EAGVVQSPRYKIIEKKQPVAFWCNPISGHNTLYWYLQNLGQGPELLIRYENEEAVDDSQLPKDRFSAERLKGVDSTLKIQPAELGDSAVYLCASSLDWATPTTQETQYFGPGTRLLVL.

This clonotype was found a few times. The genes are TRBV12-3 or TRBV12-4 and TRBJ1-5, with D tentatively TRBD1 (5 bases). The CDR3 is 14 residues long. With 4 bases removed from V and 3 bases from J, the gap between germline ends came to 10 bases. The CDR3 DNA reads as TGTGCCAGCAGTTCCCAGGGTTCCAATCAGCCCCAGCATTTT. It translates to CASSSQGSNQPQHF.

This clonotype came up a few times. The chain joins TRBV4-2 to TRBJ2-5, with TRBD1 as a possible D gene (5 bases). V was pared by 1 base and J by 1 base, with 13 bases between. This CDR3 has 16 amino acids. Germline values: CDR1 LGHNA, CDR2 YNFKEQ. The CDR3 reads CASSQGGRVTQETQYF. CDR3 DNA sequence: TGTGCCAGCAGCCAAGGTGGCAGGGTAACCCAAGAGACCCAGTACTTC.

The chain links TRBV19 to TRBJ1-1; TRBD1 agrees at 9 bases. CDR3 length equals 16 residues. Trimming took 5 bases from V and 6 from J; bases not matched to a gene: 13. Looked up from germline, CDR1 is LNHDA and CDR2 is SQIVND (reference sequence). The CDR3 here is CASSAGTGYPNAEAFF. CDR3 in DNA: TGTGCCAGTAGTGCTGGGACAGGGTACCCAAACGCTGAAGCTTTCTTT.